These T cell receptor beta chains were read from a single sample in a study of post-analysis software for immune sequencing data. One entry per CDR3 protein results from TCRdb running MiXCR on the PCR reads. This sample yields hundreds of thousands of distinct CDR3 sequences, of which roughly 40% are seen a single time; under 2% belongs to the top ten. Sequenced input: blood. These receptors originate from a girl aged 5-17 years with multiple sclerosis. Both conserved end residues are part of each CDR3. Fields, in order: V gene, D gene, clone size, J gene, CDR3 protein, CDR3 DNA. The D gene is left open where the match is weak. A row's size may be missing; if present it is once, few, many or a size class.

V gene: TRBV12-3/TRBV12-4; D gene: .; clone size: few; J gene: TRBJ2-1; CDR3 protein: CASSPQRGSSYNEQFF; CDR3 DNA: TGTGCCAGCAGTCCACAGAGAGGGTCCTCCTACAATGAGCAGTTCTTC
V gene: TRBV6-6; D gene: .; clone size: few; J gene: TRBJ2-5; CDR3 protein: CASSPGQRNWYF; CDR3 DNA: TGTGCCAGCAGTCCGGGGCAAAGGAATTGGTACTTC
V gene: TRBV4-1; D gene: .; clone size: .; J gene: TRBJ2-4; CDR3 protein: CASSQSAPGAGEQYF; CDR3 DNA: TGCGCCAGCAGCCAAAGTGCGCCAGGGGCTGGGGAGCAGTACTTC
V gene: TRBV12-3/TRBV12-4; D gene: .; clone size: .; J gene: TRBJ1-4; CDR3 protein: CASSLWSRGAEFNEKLFF; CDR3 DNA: TGTGCCAGCAGTTTATGGTCCAGGGGCGCCGAGTTTAATGAAAAACTGTTTTTT
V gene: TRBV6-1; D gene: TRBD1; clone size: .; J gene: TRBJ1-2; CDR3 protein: CASRIRGPNYGYTF; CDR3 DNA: TGTGCCAGCAGAATAAGGGGGCCTAACTATGGCTACACCTTC
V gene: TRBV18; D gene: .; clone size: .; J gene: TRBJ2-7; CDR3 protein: CASSPMLGPLSSYEQYF; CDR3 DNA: TGTGCCAGCTCACCAATGCTGGGCCCCCTAAGCTCCTACGAGCAGTACTTC
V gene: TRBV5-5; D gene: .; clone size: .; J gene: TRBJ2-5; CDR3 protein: CASTPKQERETQYF; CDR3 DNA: TGTGCCAGCACCCCGAAACAGGAAAGGGAGACCCAGTACTTC
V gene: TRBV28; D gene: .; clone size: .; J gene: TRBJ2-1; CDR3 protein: CASSSRTRGNNEQFF; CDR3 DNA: TGTGCCAGCAGTTCCCGGACTAGGGGGAACAATGAGCAGTTCTTC
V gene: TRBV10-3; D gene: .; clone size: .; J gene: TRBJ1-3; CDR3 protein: CAISYSSGNTIYF; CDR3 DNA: TGTGCCATCAGTTACAGCTCTGGAAACACCATATATTTT
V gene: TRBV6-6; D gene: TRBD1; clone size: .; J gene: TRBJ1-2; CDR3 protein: CASSSGGGHTF; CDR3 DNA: TGTGCCAGCAGTTCAGGGGGCGGCCACACCTTC
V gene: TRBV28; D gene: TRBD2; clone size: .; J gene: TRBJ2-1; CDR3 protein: CASIRLAGGYEQFF; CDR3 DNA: TGTGCCAGCATCCGACTAGCGGGAGGGTACGAGCAGTTCTTC
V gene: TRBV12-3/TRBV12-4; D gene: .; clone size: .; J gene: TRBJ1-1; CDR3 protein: CASSPGLRNTEAFF; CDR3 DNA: TGTGCCAGCAGCCCTGGGCTGAGGAACACTGAAGCTTTCTTT
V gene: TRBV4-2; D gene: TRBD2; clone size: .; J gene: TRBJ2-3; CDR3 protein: CASSQAPASGGGDTQYF; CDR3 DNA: TGTGCCAGCAGCCAAGCTCCAGCAAGCGGGGGGGGAGATACGCAGTATTTT
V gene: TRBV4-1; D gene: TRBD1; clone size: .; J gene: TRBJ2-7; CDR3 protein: CASSQEGQGDYEQYF; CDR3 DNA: TGCGCCAGCAGCCAAGAAGGGCAGGGGGACTACGAGCAGTACTTC
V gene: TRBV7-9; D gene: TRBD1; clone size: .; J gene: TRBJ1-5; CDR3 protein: CASSLGTAVGHQPQHF; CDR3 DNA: TGTGCCAGCAGCCTAGGGACAGCCGTGGGGCATCAGCCCCAGCATTTT
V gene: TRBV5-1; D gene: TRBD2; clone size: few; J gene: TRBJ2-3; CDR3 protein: CASSSGLDSTDTQYF; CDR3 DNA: TGCGCCAGCAGCTCCGGACTAGACAGCACAGATACGCAGTATTTT
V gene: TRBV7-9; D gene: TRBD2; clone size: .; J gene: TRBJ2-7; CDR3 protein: CASSLGWDYTYEQYF; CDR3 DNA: TGTGCCAGCAGCTTAGGTTGGGACTACACCTACGAGCAGTACTTC
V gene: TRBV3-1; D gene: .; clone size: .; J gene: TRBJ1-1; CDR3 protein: CASRTWGNTEAFF; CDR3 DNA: TGTGCCAGCAGGACCTGGGGGAACACTGAAGCTTTCTTT
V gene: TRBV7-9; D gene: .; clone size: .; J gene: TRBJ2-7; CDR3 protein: CASTLGIYEQYF; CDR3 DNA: TGTGCCAGCACCCTTGGAATCTACGAGCAGTACTTC
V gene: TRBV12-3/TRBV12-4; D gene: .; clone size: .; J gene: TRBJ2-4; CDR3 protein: CASTLRAKNIQYF; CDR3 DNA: TGTGCCAGCACTCTCCGCGCCAAAAACATTCAGTACTTC
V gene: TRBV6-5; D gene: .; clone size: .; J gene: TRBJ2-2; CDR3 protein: CASSYSRSLRLQNTGELFF; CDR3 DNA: TGTGCCAGCAGTTACTCGAGGTCCCTGCGACTACAGAACACCGGGGAGCTGTTTTTT
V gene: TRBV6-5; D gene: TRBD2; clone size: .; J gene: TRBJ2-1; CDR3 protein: CASSLAGGPIYNEQFF; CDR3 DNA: TGTGCCAGCAGTTTAGCGGGAGGGCCAATCTACAATGAGCAGTTCTTC
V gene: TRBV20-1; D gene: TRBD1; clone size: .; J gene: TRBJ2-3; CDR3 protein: CSAAPGTGQNIITSTDTQYF; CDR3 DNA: TGCAGTGCTGCCCCCGGGACAGGCCAAAATATCATAACTAGCACAGATACGCAGTATTTT
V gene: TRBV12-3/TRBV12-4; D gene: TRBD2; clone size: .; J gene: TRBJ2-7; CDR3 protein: CASRRLGGESYEQYF; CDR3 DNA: TGTGCCAGCAGGAGACTGGGGGGGGAGTCCTACGAGCAGTACTTC
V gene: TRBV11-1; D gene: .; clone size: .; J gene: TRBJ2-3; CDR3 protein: CASSLAYAGADTQYF; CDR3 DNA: TGTGCCAGCAGCTTAGCGTATGCAGGAGCAGATACGCAGTATTTT
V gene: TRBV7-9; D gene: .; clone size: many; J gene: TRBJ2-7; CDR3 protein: CASSFLPYEQYF; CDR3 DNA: TGTGCCAGCAGCTTCCTACCCTACGAGCAGTACTTC
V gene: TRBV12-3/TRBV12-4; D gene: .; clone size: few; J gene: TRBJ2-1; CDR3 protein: CASTKGWESSYNEQFF; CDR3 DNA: TGTGCCAGCACAAAAGGTTGGGAAAGCTCCTACAATGAGCAGTTCTTC
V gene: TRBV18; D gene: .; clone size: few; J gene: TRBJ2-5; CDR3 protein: CASSINRAQETQYF; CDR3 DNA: TGTGCCAGCTCAATCAACAGGGCCCAAGAGACCCAGTACTTC
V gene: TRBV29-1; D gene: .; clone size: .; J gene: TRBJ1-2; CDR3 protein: CSVEALLLQDNYGYTF; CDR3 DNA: TGCAGCGTTGAAGCCCTACTTCTACAGGACAACTATGGCTACACCTTC
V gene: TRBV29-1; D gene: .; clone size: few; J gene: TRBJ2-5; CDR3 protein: CSVDAVSEETQYF; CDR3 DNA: TGCAGCGTTGATGCGGTATCTGAAGAGACCCAGTACTTC
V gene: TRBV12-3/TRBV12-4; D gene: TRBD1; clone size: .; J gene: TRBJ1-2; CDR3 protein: CASSLTGENGYTF; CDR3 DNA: TGTGCCAGCAGTCTGACAGGGGAAAATGGCTACACCTTC
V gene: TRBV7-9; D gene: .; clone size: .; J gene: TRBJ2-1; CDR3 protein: CASSFAGQISEQFF; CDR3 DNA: TGTGCCAGCAGCTTCGCCGGACAGATTAGTGAGCAGTTCTTC
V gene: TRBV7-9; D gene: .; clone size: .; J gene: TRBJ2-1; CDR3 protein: CASSPRAGPYNEQFF; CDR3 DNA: TGTGCCAGCAGCCCCCGGGCAGGGCCCTACAATGAGCAGTTCTTC
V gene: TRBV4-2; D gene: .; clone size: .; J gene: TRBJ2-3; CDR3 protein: CASSQGLRGASPDTQYF; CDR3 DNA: TGTGCCAGCAGCCAAGGGCTTCGAGGGGCGTCCCCAGATACGCAGTATTTT
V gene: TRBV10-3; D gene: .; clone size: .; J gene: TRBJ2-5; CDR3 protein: CAISESGIPETQYF; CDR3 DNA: TGTGCCATCAGTGAGTCGGGTATTCCGGAGACCCAGTACTTC
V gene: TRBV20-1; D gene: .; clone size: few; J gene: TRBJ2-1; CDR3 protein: CSVRGPGYNEQFF; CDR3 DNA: TGCAGTGTGCGGGGCCCCGGATACAATGAGCAGTTCTTC
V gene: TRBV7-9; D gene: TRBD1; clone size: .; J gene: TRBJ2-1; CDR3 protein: CASSLTGGVYNEQFF; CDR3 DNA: TGTGCCAGCAGCCTGACAGGGGGTGTCTACAATGAGCAGTTCTTC
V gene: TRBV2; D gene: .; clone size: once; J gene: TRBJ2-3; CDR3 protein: CASSGGDLLELSGTDTQYF; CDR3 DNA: TGTGCCAGCAGTGGGGGGGACCTCCTCGAGCTGTCCGGCACAGATACGCAGTATTTT
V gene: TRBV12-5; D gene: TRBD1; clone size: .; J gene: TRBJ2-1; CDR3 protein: CASGSGQGGNEQFF; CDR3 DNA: TGTGCTAGTGGTTCGGGACAGGGGGGCAATGAGCAGTTCTTC
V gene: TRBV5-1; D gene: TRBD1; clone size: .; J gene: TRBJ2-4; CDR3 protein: CASSPDRGHRNIQYF; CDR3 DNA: TGCGCCAGCAGCCCGGACAGGGGGCATAGGAACATTCAGTACTTC
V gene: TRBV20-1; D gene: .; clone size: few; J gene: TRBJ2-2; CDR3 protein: CSAREGAVNTGELFF; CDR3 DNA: TGCAGTGCTAGAGAGGGAGCGGTGAACACCGGGGAGCTGTTTTTT
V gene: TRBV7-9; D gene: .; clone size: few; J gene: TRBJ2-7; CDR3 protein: CASSATWDEQYF; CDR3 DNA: TGTGCCAGCAGCGCGACCTGGGACGAGCAGTACTTC
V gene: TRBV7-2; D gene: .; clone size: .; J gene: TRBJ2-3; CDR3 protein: CAGSLTDTQYF; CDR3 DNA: TGTGCCGGCAGCTTAACAGATACGCAGTATTTT
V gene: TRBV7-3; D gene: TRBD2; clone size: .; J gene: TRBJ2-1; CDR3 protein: CASSPNGLAGDNEQFF; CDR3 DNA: TGTGCCAGCAGCCCAAACGGACTAGCGGGAGACAATGAGCAGTTCTTC
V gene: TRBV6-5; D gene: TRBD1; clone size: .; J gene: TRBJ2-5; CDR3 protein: CASSYRDRGLNEQYF; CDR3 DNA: TGTGCCAGCAGTTACAGGGACAGGGGGCTAAATGAGCAGTACTTC
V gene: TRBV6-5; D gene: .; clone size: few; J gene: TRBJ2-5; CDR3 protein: CASSYSFRLPGETQYF; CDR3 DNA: TGTGCCAGCAGTTACTCGTTTCGGCTACCGGGGGAGACCCAGTACTTC
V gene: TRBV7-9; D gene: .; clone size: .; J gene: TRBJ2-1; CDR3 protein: CASSLAVLGWNEQFF; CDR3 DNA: TGTGCCAGCAGCTTAGCCGTACTAGGTTGGAATGAGCAGTTCTTC
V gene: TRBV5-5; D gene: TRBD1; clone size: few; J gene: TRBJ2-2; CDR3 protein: CASSPGQVLYTGELFF; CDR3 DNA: TGTGCCAGCAGCCCCGGACAGGTCCTTTACACCGGGGAGCTGTTTTTT
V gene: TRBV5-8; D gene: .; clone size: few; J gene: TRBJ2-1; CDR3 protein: CASSSSQTEYNEQFF; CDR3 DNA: TGTGCCAGCAGCTCCTCCCAGACAGAGTACAATGAGCAGTTCTTC
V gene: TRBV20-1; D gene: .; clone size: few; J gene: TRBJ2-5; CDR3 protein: CSASGATSRETQYF; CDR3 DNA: TGCAGTGCTAGCGGGGCAACCTCAAGGGAGACCCAGTACTTC
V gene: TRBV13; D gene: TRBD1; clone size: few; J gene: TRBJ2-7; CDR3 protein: CASSFRQGNGYEQYF; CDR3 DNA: TGTGCCAGCAGTTTCAGACAGGGGAATGGCTACGAGCAGTACTTC
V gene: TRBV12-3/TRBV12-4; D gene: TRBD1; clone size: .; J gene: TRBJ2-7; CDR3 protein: CAVTRDRGYEQYF; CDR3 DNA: TGTGCCGTCACCCGGGACAGGGGCTACGAGCAGTACTTC
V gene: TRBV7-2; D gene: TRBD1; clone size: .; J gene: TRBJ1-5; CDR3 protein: CASSFLGQGGQPQHF; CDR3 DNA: TGTGCCAGCAGCTTTCTGGGACAGGGCGGGCAGCCCCAGCATTTT